The T cell receptor (beta chain) under discussion was sequenced for a study of blood T cells in healthy people across ages. Findings and caveats of the study: Lack of knowledge of donor CMV status possibly confounded expanded clonotype changes. The long-lived group displayed more naive CD4+ cells, plus higher diversity, than the aged donors did.

The authors ran a second PCR of roughly 6 to 12 cycles using a sample-barcoded 5' primer and a J-beta primer mix. Tags on each cDNA molecule came from a template-switch adaptor with 12 random nucleotides. TCRdb passed the 5' RACE reads through MiXCR, listing each CDR3 protein once. The sample has about 1.6 million distinct CDR3 sequences; roughly 32% are singletons. Looked up from germline, CDR1 is SGDLS and CDR2 is YYNGEE. Unmatched junction bases numbered 19, after V lost 4 bases and J lost 0 bases. This CDR3 has 20 amino acids. This clonotype was detected once. Its antigen is undetermined. Researchers report isolating at least 7 million PBMCs per sample.

This chain links TRBV9 with TRBJ2-1, with 7 bases that match TRBD2. The TCR was taken from a woman in her twenties or thirties in good health. Sequenced input: blood. The DNA for the CDR3 is TGTGCCAGCAGCCCGTTAGGGAGGGAGGGCCCCCTTAGCTCCTACAATGAGCAGTTCTTC. It specifies CASSPLGREGPLSSYNEQFF.